The entry that follows covers one TCR beta chain sequence. This specimen belongs to a study of T cell changes during pregnancy in multiple sclerosis. Generated by immunoSEQ multiplex PCR, the TCRdb table keeps only in-frame clones and is missing some. In the table there are roughly 89,000 clones, about 93% of which are singletons. The CDR3 sequence is 13 residues long. CDR1 and CDR2 from the germline V gene are SEHNR and FQNEAQ (reference sequence). V shed 8 bases and J 4 bases; nucleotides not matched to a gene: 5. The source material was peripheral blood, sampled in the first trimester of pregnancy. The rearrangement uses TRBV7-9 and TRBJ2-1, with 7 positions matching TRBD2. This receptor was taken from a female donor with multiple sclerosis, enrolled in a pregnancy study. The CDR3: CASLAGEYNEQFF. CDR3 DNA sequence: TGTGCCAGCCTGGCGGGGGAGTACAATGAGCAGTTCTTC.